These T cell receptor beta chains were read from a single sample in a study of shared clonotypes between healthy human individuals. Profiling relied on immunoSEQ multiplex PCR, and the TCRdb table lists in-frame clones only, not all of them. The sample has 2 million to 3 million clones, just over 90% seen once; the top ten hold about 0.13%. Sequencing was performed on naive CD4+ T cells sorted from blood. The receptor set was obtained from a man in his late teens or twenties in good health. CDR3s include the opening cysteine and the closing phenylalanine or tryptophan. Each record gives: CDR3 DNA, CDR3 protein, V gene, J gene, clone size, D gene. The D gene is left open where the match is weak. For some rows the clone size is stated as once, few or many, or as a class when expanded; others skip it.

DNA: TGCGCCAGCAGCTTGGGCCGAGACTACGAGCAGTACTTC
CDR3: CASSLGRDYEQYF
V: TRBV5-1
J: TRBJ2-7
size: once
D: -

DNA: TGTGCCAGCGCAGGGACTAGCGGGCTCTACAATGAGCAGTTCTTC
CDR3: CASAGTSGLYNEQFF
V: TRBV10-3
J: TRBJ2-1
size: -
D: TRBD2

DNA: TGTGCCAGCAGCGGGTGGACAGGGAACGCTGAAGCTTTCTTT
CDR3: CASSGWTGNAEAFF
V: TRBV21-1
J: TRBJ1-1
size: -
D: -

DNA: TGTGCCAGCAGCTTAGGCGAGCGCCGAAACACAGATACGCAGTATTTT
CDR3: CASSLGERRNTDTQYF
V: TRBV7-8
J: TRBJ2-3
size: -
D: -

DNA: TGTGCCTGGAGGCTGGGGGGGGTTTCACCCCTCCACTTT
CDR3: CAWRLGGVSPLHF
V: TRBV30
J: TRBJ1-6
size: -
D: -

DNA: TGTGCCAGCTCACCCCCCGGGGGAGGGGGAAGCAATCAGCCCCAGCATTTT
CDR3: CASSPPGGGGSNQPQHF
V: TRBV18
J: TRBJ1-5
size: -
D: -

DNA: TGTGCCAGCTCAAGGGGGTCAGGCCAATCCTACGAGCAGTACTTC
CDR3: CASSRGSGQSYEQYF
V: TRBV18
J: TRBJ2-7
size: -
D: -

DNA: TGTGCCTCGGAAGGGGCCCAGGGAAGGTCCTACGAGCAGTACTTC
CDR3: CASEGAQGRSYEQYF
V: TRBV30
J: TRBJ2-7
size: -
D: -

DNA: TGTGCCAGCACCCCGGGGAGCAATCAGCCCCAGCATTTT
CDR3: CASTPGSNQPQHF
V: TRBV18
J: TRBJ1-5
size: -
D: -

DNA: TGCGCCAGCAGCCCGGGCGCTGGGAACACTGAAGCTTTCTTT
CDR3: CASSPGAGNTEAFF
V: TRBV5-1
J: TRBJ1-1
size: few
D: -

DNA: TGTGCCAGCTCACCCTCAGCGGGGGCGATGACACAAGAGACCCAGTACTTC
CDR3: CASSPSAGAMTQETQYF
V: TRBV18
J: TRBJ2-5
size: -
D: TRBD2

DNA: TGCGCCAGCAGTGAGTCGAGGGGACTAGCGGGTATACAAGAGACCCAGTACTTC
CDR3: CASSESRGLAGIQETQYF
V: TRBV10-2
J: TRBJ2-5
size: -
D: TRBD2

DNA: TGTGCCAGCAGCCCCGGACAGGGTGAGGGTGGCTACACCTTC
CDR3: CASSPGQGEGGYTF
V: TRBV7-2
J: TRBJ1-2
size: -
D: TRBD1

DNA: TGCAGCGCCGCAGGCACTGAAGCTTTCTTT
CDR3: CSAAGTEAFF
V: TRBV29-1
J: TRBJ1-1
size: few
D: -

DNA: TGTGCCAGCAACATAAGGTTGGGCACTGAAGCTTTCTTT
CDR3: CASNIRLGTEAFF
V: TRBV7-8
J: TRBJ1-1
size: -
D: -